The present entry profiles one TCR beta chain with its context. Its antigen is as yet unknown. Noted time point: newly diagnosed, previously untreated cHL patient sample. The authors used newly diagnosed, untreated classical Hodgkin lymphoma PBMCs as comparison. The data derive from a study of PD-1 blockade in classical Hodgkin lymphoma. The CDR3 length is 13 residues. V lost 2 bases, J lost 8 bases, and 10 bases lay in between. Germline assignment: CDR1 MGHDK and CDR2 SYGVNS. Sequencing used immunoSEQ multiplex PCR; TCRdb keeps in-frame clones, though not all of them. This table has 17,000 or so clones, 75% to 95% appearing once. Study findings and constraints: The study reported lower baseline TCR diversity in newly diagnosed patients than in healthy donors. Whatever underlies the repertoire differences (possibly disease activity or prior therapy) remains undefined.

This sequence was found in a human donor with classical Hodgkin lymphoma. Sample: peripheral blood mononuclear cells (PBMCs). V is TRBV25-1 and J is TRBJ2-1; D remains ambiguous. The CDR3 loop is CASSEVRFDEQFF. CDR3 sequence (DNA): TGTGCCAGCAGTGAAGTCCGTTTCGATGAGCAGTTCTTC.